The 15 T cell receptor beta chains below come from one sample, sequenced in a study of blood T cell repertoires in COVID-19 (dated by TCRdb to 2018 to 2020). The library was generated by the immunoSEQ multiplex PCR assay. Drawn from immuneACCESS, this table holds only the in-frame rearrangements with V and J called that TCRdb kept. Clones are partly lost; checked studies trace under half to an unresolved V gene and leave the rest unexplained. In this sample the table shows about 240,000 clones, roughly 90% of which occur a single time. The ten largest clones represent over 4% of the sample. The sequencing sample was made of PBMCs or T cells enriched from blood (not recorded which). These TCRs come from a woman aged 25 to 39 who had recovered from COVID-19.

This clone was counted once. The chain couples TRBV5-8 to TRBJ2-2; 12 bases are a match to TRBD2. J was trimmed by 7 bases and V by 2 bases; bases with no gene match: 12. The germline V gene encodes CDR1 SGHTS and CDR2 YDEGEE. This CDR3 contains 18 residues. The CDR3 DNA reads TGTGCCAGCAGCTTCCGACTAGCGGGAGATTATAGTGTCGGGGAGCTGTTTTTT. This gives the protein CASSFRLAGDYSVGELFF.

The rearrangement joins TRBV7-3 to TRBJ2-2; 10 nucleotides line up with TRBD1. J gave up 6 bases and V 5 bases, and 6 bases lay outside the gene matches. The CDR3 sequence is 15 residues long. In germline, CDR1 is SGHTA, CDR2 FQGTGA. CDR3: CASSQDRGQSGELFF. The DNA of the CDR3 is TGTGCCAGCAGCCAAGACAGGGGGCAGTCCGGGGAGCTGTTTTTT. Full variable domain (remainder filled in from reference TRBV7-3 and TRBJ2-2): GAGVSQTPSNKVTEKGKYVELRCDPISGHTALYWYRQSLGQGPEFLIYFQGTGAADDSGLPNDRFFAVRPEGSVSTLKIQRTERGDSAVYLCASSQDRGQSGELFFGEGSRLTVL.

The chain links TRBV18 to TRBJ2-6; D unclear. CDR1 and CDR2 (germline): KGHSH, LQKENI. The V end was cut by 3 bases, the J end by 0 bases, with 12 bases between. The CDR3 contains 17 residues. This CDR3 reads CASSPPLPRSGANVLTF. As DNA, the CDR3 is TGTGCCAGCTCACCGCCACTCCCCCGCTCTGGGGCCAACGTCCTGACTTTC.

V is TRBV27 and J is TRBJ1-5, with unresolved D. The CDR3 covers 13 residues. Trimming took 5 bases from V and 2 from J, leaving 7 bases between them. CDR1 and CDR2 from the germline V gene are MNHEY and SMNVEV (reference sequence). CDR3 DNA: TGTGCCAGCAGTGGAGCGCGCAATCAGCCCCAGCATTTT. Translating gives CASSGARNQPQHF.

The rearrangement links TRBV29-1 to TRBJ2-1; 16 bases line up with TRBD2. Germline lookup yields CDR1 SQVTM and CDR2 ANQGSEA. V trimming: 7 bases; J trimming: 4 bases; junction bases outside the gene matches: 10. The CDR3 runs 17 residues. Written as DNA, the CDR3 is TGCAGCGCTCCCCAAGGGACTAGCGGGAGGGCTTACAATGAGCAGTTCTTC. It translates to CSAPQGTSGRAYNEQFF.

The chain combines TRBV15 with TRBJ2-7; 9 bases map to TRBD2. Trimming removed 0 bases from V and 7 bases from J; junction bases left unmatched: 7. Germline CDR1 is LNHNV and CDR2 is YYDKDF (reference sequence). The CDR3 totals 15 residues. CDR3 in amino acids: CATSREGTSLGEQYF. The CDR3, as DNA: TGTGCCACCAGCAGAGAGGGGACTAGCCTTGGGGAGCAGTACTTC. The full variable domain, rest sourced from reference TRBV15 and TRBJ2-7, is DAMVIQNPRYQVTQFGKPVTLSCSQTLNHNVMYWYQQKSSQAPKLLFHYYDKDFNNEADTPDNFQSRRPNTSFCFLDIRSPGLGDTAMYLCATSREGTSLGEQYFGPGTRLTVT.

V is TRBV6-5 and J is TRBJ1-4, with D perhaps matching TRBD1 (5 bases). CDR1 is MNHEY, CDR2 SVGAGI, per germline. The length of the CDR3 is 15 residues. Trimming removed 7 bases at V and 0 bases at J, with 12 bases between. The CDR3 is CASNWGDATNEKLFF. DNA of the CDR3: TGTGCCAGCAATTGGGGGGACGCAACTAATGAAAAACTGTTTTTT.

There are a few counts of this clone. The chain recombines TRBV5-1 with TRBJ2-1; D not certain. The V gene lost 1 base and the J gene lost 5 bases, with 7 bases spanning the gap. This CDR3 has 13 residues. Germline lookup yields CDR1 SGHRS and CDR2 YFSETQ. The CDR3 region is CASSLRDNNEQFF. The CDR3 DNA follows: TGCGCCAGCAGCTTGCGAGACAACAATGAGCAGTTCTTC.

The chain has TRBV6-5 and TRBJ1-1; D might be TRBD1 (5 bases). The CDR3 runs 12 residues. Germline CDR1 MNHEY, CDR2 SVGAGI. The DNA for the CDR3 is TGTCCTGTAAGGGGCAGGAGCACTGAAGCTTTCTTT. Amino acid sequence: CPVRGRSTEAFF.

The rearrangement links TRBV29-1 to TRBJ1-5; 7 bases map to TRBD1. The CDR3 loop spans 13 amino acids. Germline V lookup: CDR1 SQVTM, CDR2 ANQGSEA. V shed 7 bases, J shed 7 bases, and the junction held 10 bases outside the gene matches. CDR3 nucleotides: TGCAGCGGGACAACAGGGGTTGGGCAGCCCCAGCATTTT. Translation gives CSGTTGVGQPQHF.

The chain carries TRBV4-3 and TRBJ2-3; TRBD1 is a possible D gene (6 bases). This CDR3 has 16 residues. Looked up from germline, CDR1 is LGHNA and CDR2 is YSLEER. The germline V and J ends were trimmed by 5 bases and 1 base, with 16 bases remaining between them. As DNA, the CDR3 is TGCGCCAGCAGCGCTTCTGGGCCAGGGGGCACAGATACGCAGTATTTT. It specifies CASSASGPGGTDTQYF.

The V and J genes are TRBV7-6 and TRBJ2-5, with D tentatively TRBD2 (5 bases). Deletions cut 2 bases from V and 7 bases from J, with 11 bases between. Germline CDR1 is SGHVS and CDR2 is FNYEAQ. The CDR3 has 13 residues. The CDR3 here is CASSLYGDGTQYF. The CDR3, as DNA: TGTGCCAGCAGCTTATACGGGGATGGGACCCAGTACTTC.

The chain joins TRBV19 to TRBJ1-1, with 7 bases identical to TRBD1. This CDR3 region has 13 residues. J lost 4 bases, V lost 5 bases, and 4 bases had no gene match. Germline assignment: CDR1 LNHDA and CDR2 SQIVND (reference sequence). The CDR3 coding sequence is TGTGCCAGTAGTCAATCAGGGGGCACTGAAGCTTTCTTT. It yields the protein CASSQSGGTEAFF.

The rearrangement links TRBV6-2 or TRBV6-3 to TRBJ2-7; 8 positions match TRBD1. The CDR3 has 12 residues. The J segment lost 6 bases and the V segment lost 2 bases, leaving 0 bases of the junction unmatched. Germline values: CDR1 MNHEY, CDR2 SVGEGT. CDR3 nucleotides: TGTGCCAGCAGTTACACAGGGGGCGAGCAGTACTTC. It codes for CASSYTGGEQYF.

CDR3 DNA: TGTGCCAGCAGTCGATTCGGGGGTAGGGTTGGGAATGAGCAGTTCTTC. This encodes CASSRFGGRVGNEQFF. This sequence joins TRBV28 and TRBJ2-1, with TRBD2 as a possible D gene (6 bases). Germline V gene sequence: CDR1 MDHEN, CDR2 SYDVKM. V was shortened by 5 bases and J by 7 bases, with 21 bases between the two germline ends. This CDR3 comprises 16 residues.